Here is one T cell receptor (beta chain) with its context. The data derive from a study of regulatory T cells in long-lasting Graves disease. This CDR3 contains 14 residues. V was shortened by 0 bases and J by 5 bases, with 13 bases between the two germline ends. Germline CDR1 GTSNPN, CDR2 SVGIG (reference sequence). Both iRepertoire HTBI primers and Arm-PCR of CDR3 regions were used to build the TCR beta libraries. In the authors' methods: Overall, samples carried approximately 60 TRBV and around 13 TRBJ segments. TCRdb called the multiplex PCR reads again in MiXCR, with one record for every CDR3 protein. The authors' filters were not applied to this entry. The sample shows 300,000 or so distinct CDR3 sequences, about 19% of them seen only once. Sample time point: persistent/refractory GD, antithyroid drugs over 5 years with positive TRAb. After RNA was extracted from PBMCs, the TCR library was made from it.

The clonotype originates from a female donor with Graves disease. The chain uses TRBV30 and TRBJ2-5; possibly TRBD2 for D (5 bases). The sample in question was peripheral blood mononuclear cells (PBMCs), obtained when the disease was refractory, from a patient treated with antithyroid drugs. The CDR3 region is CAWSVGSISETQYF. As DNA, the CDR3 is TGTGCCTGGAGTGTGGGGAGTATATCCGAGACCCAGTACTTC.